One and the same sample provided the 9 T cell receptor beta chains below, sequenced in a study of blood T cell repertoires in COVID-19. Clones were sequenced by immunoSEQ multiplex PCR, and TCRdb holds only the in-frame ones, with some missing. The data show under 50,000 clones, roughly 84% seen once. The sequenced sample consisted of peripheral blood. The receptors derive from a woman in her 70s with acute or convalescent COVID-19.

The chain uses TRBV18 and TRBJ2-1, with 8 bases aligning to TRBD1. Germline loops: CDR1 KGHSH, CDR2 LQKENI. The CDR3 contains 13 residues. The junction had 5 bases not matched to a gene; V was cut back by 4 bases and J by 9 bases. The CDR3 reads CASSLWTGIEQFF. The CDR3 bases are TGTGCCAGCTCACTTTGGACAGGGATTGAGCAGTTCTTC.

The J gene is TRBJ2-7, the V gene TRBV18, with 10 bases aligning to TRBD1. The junction had 13 bases not matched to a gene; V was cut back by 2 bases and J by 6 bases. From germline, CDR1 is KGHSH and CDR2 LQKENI. This CDR3 has 17 amino acids. This CDR3 reads CASSPLGQGVSGVEQYF. For the CDR3, the DNA is TGTGCCAGCTCACCATTAGGACAGGGGGTCAGTGGGGTCGAGCAGTACTTC.

The chain uses TRBV4-2 and TRBJ1-2; 8 nucleotides match TRBD1. CDR3 length: 17 amino acids. V gave up 0 bases and J gave up 4 bases; unmatched junction bases: 10. Germline V gene data show CDR1 as LGHNA and CDR2 as YNFKEQ. Here the CDR3 reads CASSQESPDRGTYGYTF. The CDR3 nucleotides read TGTGCCAGCAGCCAAGAATCCCCCGACAGGGGAACCTATGGCTACACCTTC.

The V call is TRBV7-3, the J call TRBJ1-1; 10 bases are a match to TRBD1. J was trimmed by 5 bases and V by 3 bases; bases with no gene match: 6. Per the germline V gene, CDR1 is SGHTA and CDR2 is FQGTGA. This CDR3 region has 15 residues. CDR3 coding DNA: TGTGCCAGCAGCTTTGGGGGACAGGGGAGTACTGAAGCTTTCTTT. It translates to CASSFGGQGSTEAFF.

The V call is TRBV11-2, the J call TRBJ2-3; TRBD1 aligns across 7 bases. The V gene's germline CDR1 is SGHAT and CDR2 FQNNGV. With V trimmed by 3 bases and J by 14 bases, 8 bases remained unmatched. The CDR3 covers 12 residues. CDR3 coding DNA: TGTGCCAGCAGCTTTGTGAGGGGGCAAGTGTATTTT. Its translation: CASSFVRGQVYF.

Points on this clone: Other nucleotide sequences from this sample produce the same CDR3. CDR3 nucleotides: TGTGCCACCGAAGGGGATAATGAAAAACTGTTTTTT. Encoded protein: CATEGDNEKLFF. The rearrangement joins TRBV10-3 to TRBJ1-4; D may be TRBD1 (5 bases). V was clipped by 10 bases and J by 4 bases, with 10 bases between them. This CDR3 is 12 amino acids long. Germline CDR1 reads ENHRY; CDR2 reads SYGVKD.

This clone was seen only once. This chain joins TRBV14 and TRBJ1-1; TRBD1 agrees at 7 bases. Per germline, CDR1 SGHDN and CDR2 FVKESK. Trimming at V came to 5 bases and at J to 1 base, leaving 4 bases not matched to a gene. This CDR3 contains 14 residues. In DNA form, the CDR3 reads TGTGCCAGCAGCTTTGGACAGGCGAACACTGAAGCTTTCTTT. Its translation is CASSFGQANTEAFF.

The V and J genes are TRBV6-5 and TRBJ2-3; the D gene is possibly TRBD2 (5 bases). Germline V gene lookup returns CDR1 MNHEY and CDR2 SVGAGI. This CDR3 contains 16 residues. Trimming removed 4 bases at V and 1 base at J, with 15 bases between. The CDR3 spells CASSSTGSGRTDTQYF. In DNA, the CDR3 is TGTGCCAGCAGTTCCACGGGGAGCGGACGCACAGATACGCAGTATTTT.

The chain joins TRBV30 to TRBJ2-6; 10 nucleotides agree with TRBD1. Trimming removed 4 bases from V and 1 base from J; junction bases left unmatched: 4. The CDR3 covers 16 residues. Germline CDR1 reads GTSNPN; CDR2 reads SVGIG (reference sequence). The CDR3 DNA follows: TGTGCCTGGATATCGGGACAGGGGTCTGGGGCCAACGTCCTGACTTTC. This translates into CAWISGQGSGANVLTF.